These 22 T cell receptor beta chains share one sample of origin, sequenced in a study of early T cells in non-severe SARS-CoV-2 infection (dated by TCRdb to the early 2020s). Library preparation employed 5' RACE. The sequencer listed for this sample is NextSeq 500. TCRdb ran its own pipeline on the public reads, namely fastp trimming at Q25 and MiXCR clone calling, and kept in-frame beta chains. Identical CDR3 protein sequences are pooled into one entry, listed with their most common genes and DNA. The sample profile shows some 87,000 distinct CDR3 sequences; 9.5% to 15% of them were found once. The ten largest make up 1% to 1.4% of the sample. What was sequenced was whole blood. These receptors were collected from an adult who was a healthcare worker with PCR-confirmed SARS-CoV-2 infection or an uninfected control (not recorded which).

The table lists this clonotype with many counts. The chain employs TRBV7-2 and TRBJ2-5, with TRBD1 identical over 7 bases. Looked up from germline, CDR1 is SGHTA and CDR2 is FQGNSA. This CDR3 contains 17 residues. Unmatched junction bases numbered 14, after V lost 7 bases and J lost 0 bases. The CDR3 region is CASTLVPRQGYQETQYF. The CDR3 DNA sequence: TGTGCCAGCACCCTAGTACCCCGACAGGGATACCAAGAGACCCAGTACTTC.

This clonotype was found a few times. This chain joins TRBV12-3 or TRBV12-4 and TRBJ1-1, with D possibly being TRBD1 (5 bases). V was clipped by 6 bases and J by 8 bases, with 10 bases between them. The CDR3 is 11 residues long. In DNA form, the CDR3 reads TGTGCCAGCAGCCCCCAGGGAGAAGCTTTCTTT. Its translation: CASSPQGEAFF.

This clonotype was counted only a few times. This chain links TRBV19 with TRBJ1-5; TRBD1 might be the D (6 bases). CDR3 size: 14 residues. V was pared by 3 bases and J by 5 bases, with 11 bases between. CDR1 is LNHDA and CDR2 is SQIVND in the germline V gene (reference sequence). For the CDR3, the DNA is TGTGCCAGTAGTATTCAGGGGTCCGATCAGCCCCAGCATTTT. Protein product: CASSIQGSDQPQHF.

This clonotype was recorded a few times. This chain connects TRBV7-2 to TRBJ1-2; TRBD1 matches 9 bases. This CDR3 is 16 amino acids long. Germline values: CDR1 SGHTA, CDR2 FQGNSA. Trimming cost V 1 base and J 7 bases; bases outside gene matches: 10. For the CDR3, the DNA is TGTGCCAGCAGCTTAGTTTTGACAGGGGGTTCAACTGGCTACACCTTC. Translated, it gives CASSLVLTGGSTGYTF.

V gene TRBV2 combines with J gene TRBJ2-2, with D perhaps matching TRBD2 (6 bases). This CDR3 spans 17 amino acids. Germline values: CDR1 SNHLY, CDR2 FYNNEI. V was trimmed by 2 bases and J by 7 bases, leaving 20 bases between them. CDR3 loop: CASSEPQLADLFGELFF. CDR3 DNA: TGTGCCAGCAGTGAACCCCAACTAGCAGACCTATTCGGGGAGCTGTTTTTT.

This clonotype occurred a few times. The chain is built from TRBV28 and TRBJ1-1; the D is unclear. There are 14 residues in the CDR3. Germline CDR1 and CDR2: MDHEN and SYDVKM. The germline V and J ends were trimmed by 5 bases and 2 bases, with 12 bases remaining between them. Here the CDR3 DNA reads TGTGCCAGCAGTCCGGTGGCGGGTAACACTGAAGCTTTCTTT. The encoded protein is CASSPVAGNTEAFF.

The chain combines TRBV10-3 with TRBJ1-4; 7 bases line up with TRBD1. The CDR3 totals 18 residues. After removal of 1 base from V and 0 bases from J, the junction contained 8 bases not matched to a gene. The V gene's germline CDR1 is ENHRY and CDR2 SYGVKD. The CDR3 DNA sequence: TGTGCCATCAGTGAGTTAGGGACAGAGTCTGCAACTAATGAAAAACTGTTTTTT. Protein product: CAISELGTESATNEKLFF.

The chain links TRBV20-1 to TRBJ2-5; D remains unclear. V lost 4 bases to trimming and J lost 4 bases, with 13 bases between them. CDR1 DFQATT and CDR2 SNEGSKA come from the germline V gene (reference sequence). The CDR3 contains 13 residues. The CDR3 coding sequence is TGCAGTGCTACTTTGCTGAGTCGAGAGACCCAGTACTTC. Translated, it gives CSATLLSRETQYF.

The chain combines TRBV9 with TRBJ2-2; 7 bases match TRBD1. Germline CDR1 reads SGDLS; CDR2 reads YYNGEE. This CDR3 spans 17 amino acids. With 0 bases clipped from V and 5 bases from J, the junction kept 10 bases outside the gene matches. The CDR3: CASSVGQGATRTGELFF. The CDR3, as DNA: TGTGCCAGCAGCGTAGGACAGGGAGCTACGAGAACCGGGGAGCTGTTTTTT. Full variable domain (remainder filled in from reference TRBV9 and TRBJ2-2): DSGVTQTPKHLITATGQRVTLRCSPRSGDLSVYWYQQSLDQGLQFLIQYYNGEERAKGNILERFSAQQFPDLHSELNLSSLELGDSALYFCASSVGQGATRTGELFFGEGSRLTVL.

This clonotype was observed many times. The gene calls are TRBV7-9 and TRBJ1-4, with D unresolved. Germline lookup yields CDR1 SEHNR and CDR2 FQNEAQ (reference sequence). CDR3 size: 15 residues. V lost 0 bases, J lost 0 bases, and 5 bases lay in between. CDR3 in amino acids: CASSLATTTNEKLFF. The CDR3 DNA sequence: TGTGCCAGCAGCTTAGCGACAACAACTAATGAAAAACTGTTTTTT.

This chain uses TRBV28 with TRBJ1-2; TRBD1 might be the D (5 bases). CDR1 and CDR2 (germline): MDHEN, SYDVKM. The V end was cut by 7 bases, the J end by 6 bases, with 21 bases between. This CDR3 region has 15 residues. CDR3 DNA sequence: TGTGCCAGCACCTCCGGGGCTTTATCTGCAAATGGCTACACCTTC. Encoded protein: CASTSGALSANGYTF.

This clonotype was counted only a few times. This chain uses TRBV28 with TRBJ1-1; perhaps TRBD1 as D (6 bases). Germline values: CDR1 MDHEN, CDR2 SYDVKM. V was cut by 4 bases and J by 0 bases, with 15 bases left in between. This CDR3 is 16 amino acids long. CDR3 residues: CASSSPGVGLNTEAFF. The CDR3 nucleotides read TGTGCCAGCAGTTCTCCAGGGGTCGGTTTGAACACTGAAGCTTTCTTT.

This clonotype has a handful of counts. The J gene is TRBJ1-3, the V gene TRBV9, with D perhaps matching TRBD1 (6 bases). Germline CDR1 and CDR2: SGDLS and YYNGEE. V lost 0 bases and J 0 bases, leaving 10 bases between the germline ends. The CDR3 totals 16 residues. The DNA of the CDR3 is TGTGCCAGCAGCGTAGAACAGGGTTACTCTGGAAACACCATATATTTT. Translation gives CASSVEQGYSGNTIYF. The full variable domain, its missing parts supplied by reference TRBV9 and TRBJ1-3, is DSGVTQTPKHLITATGQRVTLRCSPRSGDLSVYWYQQSLDQGLQFLIQYYNGEERAKGNILERFSAQQFPDLHSELNLSSLELGDSALYFCASSVEQGYSGNTIYFGEGSWLTVV.

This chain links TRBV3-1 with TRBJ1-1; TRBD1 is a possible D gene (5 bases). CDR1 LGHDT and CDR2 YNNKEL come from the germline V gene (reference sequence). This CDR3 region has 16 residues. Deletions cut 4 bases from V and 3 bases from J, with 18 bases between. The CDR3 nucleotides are TGTGCCAGCAGCCGAGGGGTTATGGATCCGGACACTGAAGCTTTCTTT. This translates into CASSRGVMDPDTEAFF.

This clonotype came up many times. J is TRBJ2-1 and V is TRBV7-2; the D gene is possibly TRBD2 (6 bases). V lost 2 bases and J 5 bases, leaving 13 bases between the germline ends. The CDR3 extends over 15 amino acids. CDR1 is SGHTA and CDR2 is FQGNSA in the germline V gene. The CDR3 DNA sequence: TGTGCCAGCAGCTTATCGGGGGAACCTCACAATGAGCAGTTCTTC. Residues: CASSLSGEPHNEQFF. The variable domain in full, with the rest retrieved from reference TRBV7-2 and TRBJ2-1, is GAGVSQSPSNKVTEKGKDVELRCDPISGHTALYWYRQSLGQGLEFLIYFQGNSAPDKSGLPSDRFSAERTGGSVSTLTIQRTQQEDSAVYLCASSLSGEPHNEQFFGPGTRLTVL.

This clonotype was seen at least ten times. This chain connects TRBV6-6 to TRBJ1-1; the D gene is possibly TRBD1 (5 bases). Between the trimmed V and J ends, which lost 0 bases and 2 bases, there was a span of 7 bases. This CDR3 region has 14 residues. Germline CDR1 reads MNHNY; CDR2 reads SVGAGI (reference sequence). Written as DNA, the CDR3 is TGTGCCAGCAGTTACTCGCAGGGTAACACTGAAGCTTTCTTT. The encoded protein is CASSYSQGNTEAFF.

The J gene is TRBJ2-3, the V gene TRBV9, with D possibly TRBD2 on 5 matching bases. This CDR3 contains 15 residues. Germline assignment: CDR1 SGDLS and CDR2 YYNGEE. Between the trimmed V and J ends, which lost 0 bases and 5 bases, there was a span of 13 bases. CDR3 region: CASSVGNRGKDTQYF. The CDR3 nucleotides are TGTGCCAGCAGCGTAGGCAACCGGGGAAAAGATACGCAGTATTTT.

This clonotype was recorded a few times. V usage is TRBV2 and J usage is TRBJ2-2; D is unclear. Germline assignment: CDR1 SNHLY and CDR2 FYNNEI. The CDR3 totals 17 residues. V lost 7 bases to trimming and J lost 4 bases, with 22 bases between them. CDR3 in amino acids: CASTEEGFVRSTGELFF. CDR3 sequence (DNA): TGTGCCAGCACAGAGGAAGGGTTTGTTCGTAGCACCGGGGAGCTGTTTTTT.

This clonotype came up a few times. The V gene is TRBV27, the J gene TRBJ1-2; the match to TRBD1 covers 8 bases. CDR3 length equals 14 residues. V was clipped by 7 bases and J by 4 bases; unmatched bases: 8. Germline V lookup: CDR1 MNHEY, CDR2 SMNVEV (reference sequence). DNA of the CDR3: TGTGCCAGCACTCCTGCAGGGGGCGGCTATGGCTACACCTTC. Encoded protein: CASTPAGGGYGYTF.

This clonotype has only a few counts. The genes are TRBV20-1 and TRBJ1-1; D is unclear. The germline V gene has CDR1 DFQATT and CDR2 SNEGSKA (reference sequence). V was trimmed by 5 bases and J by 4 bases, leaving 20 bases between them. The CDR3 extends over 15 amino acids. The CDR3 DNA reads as TGCAGTGCTCCCCTTTCCCCTGGGTTTGGCACTGAAGCTTTCTTT. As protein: CSAPLSPGFGTEAFF.

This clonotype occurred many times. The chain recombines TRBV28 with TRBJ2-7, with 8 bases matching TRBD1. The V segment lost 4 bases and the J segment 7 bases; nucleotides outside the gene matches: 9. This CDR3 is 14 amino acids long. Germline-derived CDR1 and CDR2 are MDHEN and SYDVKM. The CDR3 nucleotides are TGTGCCAGCAGTTCTCGCAGGGGGCCGGGGGAGCAGTACTTC. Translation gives CASSSRRGPGEQYF.

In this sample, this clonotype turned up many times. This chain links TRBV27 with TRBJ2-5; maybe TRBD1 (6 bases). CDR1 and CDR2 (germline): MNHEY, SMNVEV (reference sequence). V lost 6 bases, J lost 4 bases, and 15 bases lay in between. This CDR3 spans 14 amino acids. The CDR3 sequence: CASRLAGAGETQYF. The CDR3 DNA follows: TGTGCCAGCAGATTAGCAGGGGCAGGAGAGACCCAGTACTTC.